Listed below are T cell receptor beta chains from one sample, sequenced in a study of T-cell memory formation after mild COVID-19. One entry per CDR3 protein results from TCRdb running MiXCR on the 5' RACE reads. This table holds roughly 200,000 distinct CDR3 sequences, 15% to 20% found once. Sequenced: PBMCs or a T cell subset sorted from them (not recorded which). Source of these receptors: an adult woman who had mild COVID-19 (a few samples of this study predate the infection). Cell type and time point are not known. Each CDR3 is given with its conserved first and last residue. D genes are given only for firm matches. For some rows the clone size is stated as once, few or many, or as a class when expanded; others skip it.

J gene,clone size,D gene,V gene,CDR3 protein,CDR3 DNA
TRBJ2-7,-,TRBD1,TRBV20-1,CSARDGTGGYEQYF,TGCAGTGCTAGAGATGGAACAGGGGGATACGAGCAGTACTTC
TRBJ2-1,few,-,TRBV24-1,CATSDSLGPGTRSYNEQFF,TGTGCCACCAGTGATTCCCTCGGACCAGGGACCCGCTCCTACAATGAGCAGTTCTTC
TRBJ2-6,few,-,TRBV9,CASSSPGGANVLTF,TGTGCCAGCAGCTCCCCGGGTGGGGCCAACGTCCTGACTTTC
TRBJ2-3,few,TRBD2,TRBV5-1,CASSFGLAGGPRTDTQYF,TGCGCCAGCAGCTTCGGCCTAGCGGGAGGGCCTCGCACAGATACGCAGTATTTT
TRBJ2-3,-,-,TRBV7-8,CASSSGFSDPSKSTDTQYF,TGTGCCAGCAGCTCCGGCTTTAGCGATCCTAGTAAAAGCACAGATACGCAGTATTTT
TRBJ2-3,few,-,TRBV6-5,CASSYQRGTDTQYF,TGTGCCAGCAGTTATCAGAGGGGCACAGATACGCAGTATTTT
TRBJ1-5,few,-,TRBV15,CATSRGWSLGGNQPQHF,TGTGCCACCAGCAGAGGTTGGAGCTTGGGGGGCAATCAGCCCCAGCATTTT
TRBJ1-2,-,TRBD1,TRBV18,CASSPGARTGSGYTF,TGTGCCAGCTCACCTGGCGCTCGGACAGGGAGTGGCTACACCTTC
TRBJ1-5,-,-,TRBV27,CASSFTGIQPQHF,TGTGCCAGCAGTTTCACGGGGATTCAGCCCCAGCATTTT
TRBJ2-3,-,-,TRBV13,CASNWRGGTDTQYF,TGTGCCAGCAACTGGCGGGGCGGCACAGATACGCAGTATTTT
TRBJ2-7,few,TRBD1,TRBV6-1,CASSDKSDRVSYEQYF,TGTGCCAGCAGTGATAAGTCCGACAGGGTCTCCTACGAGCAGTACTTC
TRBJ2-4,few,-,TRBV4-3,CASSQERQPNIQYF,TGCGCCAGCAGCCAAGAAAGGCAGCCAAACATTCAGTACTTC
TRBJ1-1,-,TRBD1,TRBV5-1,CASSPGQGAGMNTEAFF,TGCGCCAGCAGCCCCGGGCAGGGGGCCGGGATGAACACTGAAGCTTTCTTT
TRBJ1-1,few,-,TRBV10-3,CATQQAGDTEAFF,TGTGCCACACAACAGGCGGGGGACACTGAAGCTTTCTTT
TRBJ2-2,few,-,TRBV11-3,CASSFEGSGELFF,TGTGCCAGCAGCTTCGAGGGGAGCGGGGAGCTGTTTTTT
TRBJ2-3,-,TRBD2,TRBV18,CASSPSSAGGPDTQYF,TGTGCCAGCTCACCTTCCTCTGCGGGGGGGCCAGATACGCAGTATTTT
TRBJ2-7,-,TRBD2,TRBV7-9,CASSRPSGGTYEQYF,TGTGCCAGCAGCAGGCCTAGCGGGGGAACCTACGAGCAGTACTTC
TRBJ2-7,-,-,TRBV20-1,CSARSGLEQYF,TGCAGTGCTAGGTCGGGCCTTGAGCAGTACTTC
TRBJ1-5,-,-,TRBV7-6,CASSLTRNQPQHF,TGTGCCAGCAGCTTAACGAGAAATCAGCCCCAGCATTTT
TRBJ2-1,many,-,TRBV14,CASSQRTGISSYNEQFF,TGTGCCAGCAGCCAACGGACCGGTATTAGCTCCTACAATGAGCAGTTCTTC
TRBJ1-5,-,TRBD1,TRBV7-9,CASGITGDGNQPQHF,TGTGCCAGCGGAATTACAGGGGATGGCAATCAGCCCCAGCATTTT
TRBJ2-3,few,TRBD2,TRBV20-1,CSAPRGVTDTQYF,TGCAGTGCTCCGCGGGGGGTTACAGATACGCAGTATTTT
TRBJ2-3,-,-,TRBV15,CATSKATDTQYF,TGTGCCACCAGCAAGGCCACAGATACGCAGTATTTT
TRBJ1-6,many,-,TRBV7-9,CASSLKGNSPLHF,TGTGCCAGCAGCTTGAAGGGGAATTCACCCCTCCACTTT
TRBJ2-3,many,-,TRBV18,CASSSAGRTDTQYF,TGTGCCAGCTCAAGCGCGGGACGCACAGATACGCAGTATTTT
TRBJ1-5,few,TRBD1,TRBV29-1,CSAGAALDRAAQHF,TGCAGCGCTGGTGCGGCTTTGGACAGGGCAGCCCAGCATTTT
TRBJ1-3,-,-,TRBV12-3/TRBV12-4,CATDTESYGNTIYF,TGTGCCACCGACACCGAGAGCTATGGAAACACCATATATTTT
TRBJ2-7,few,TRBD2,TRBV5-1,CASSGLAGTYEQYF,TGCGCCAGCAGCGGACTAGCGGGAACCTACGAGCAGTACTTC
TRBJ2-7,-,-,TRBV7-2,CASSVEGRYEQYF,TGTGCCAGCAGCGTAGAGGGGCGCTACGAGCAGTACTTC
TRBJ2-7,many,TRBD1,TRBV30,CAWSIGVGQGDYEQYF,TGTGCCTGGAGTATCGGAGTAGGACAGGGAGACTACGAGCAGTACTTC
TRBJ2-1,few,-,TRBV18,CASSPALALKDLEQFF,TGTGCCAGCTCACCAGCACTAGCCCTGAAAGATCTTGAGCAGTTCTTC
TRBJ2-2,-,TRBD1,TRBV5-1,CASSSSSGTGTSGELFF,TGCGCCAGCAGTTCCTCCTCCGGGACAGGGACGTCCGGGGAGCTGTTTTTT
TRBJ2-7,few,-,TRBV4-3,CASSHLQGERQYF,TGCGCCAGCAGCCATTTACAGGGAGAACGGCAGTACTTC
TRBJ1-2,-,TRBD1,TRBV27,CASSQKPTGTVIGYTF,TGTGCCAGCAGTCAGAAACCAACCGGGACAGTAATTGGCTACACCTTC
TRBJ2-1,many,TRBD2,TRBV20-1,CSAIAAGGVVEQFF,TGCAGTGCTATAGCTGCGGGAGGAGTTGTTGAGCAGTTCTTC
TRBJ2-3,few,-,TRBV24-1,CATSDGGSTDTQYF,TGTGCCACCAGTGATGGGGGCAGCACAGATACGCAGTATTTT
TRBJ1-1,-,-,TRBV5-4,CASSGPNPMNTEAFF,TGTGCCAGCAGCGGGCCGAACCCCATGAACACTGAAGCTTTCTTT
TRBJ1-1,-,-,TRBV29-1,CSSASGGYGIGMNTEAFF,TGCAGCTCTGCGTCGGGGGGCTACGGCATCGGGATGAACACTGAAGCTTTCTTT
TRBJ2-3,-,-,TRBV3-1,CASSHNGGHDGTDTQYF,TGTGCCAGCAGCCATAACGGGGGACACGACGGCACAGATACGCAGTATTTT
TRBJ2-2,few,-,TRBV20-1,CSARPVAANTGELFF,TGCAGTGCGAGGCCCGTAGCGGCGAACACCGGGGAGCTGTTTTTT
TRBJ1-2,-,-,TRBV29-1,CSVTGNYGYTF,TGCAGCGTGACGGGGAACTATGGCTACACCTTC
TRBJ2-5,-,-,TRBV10-3,CAISVTNVETQYF,TGTGCCATCAGTGTAACGAACGTGGAGACCCAGTACTTC
TRBJ2-3,-,TRBD2,TRBV4-2,CASSQGTSGASTDTQYF,TGTGCCAGCAGCCAAGGGACTAGCGGGGCTAGCACAGATACGCAGTATTTT
TRBJ1-5,few,-,TRBV11-2,CASSSDRPNQPQHF,TGTGCCAGCAGCTCTGACAGACCCAATCAGCCCCAGCATTTT
TRBJ2-3,many,-,TRBV6-6,CAGGSSDTQYF,TGTGCCGGGGGGAGTTCCGATACGCAGTATTTT
TRBJ1-4,few,-,TRBV5-1,CASSPTGRADEKLFF,TGCGCCAGCAGTCCTACAGGGAGGGCCGATGAAAAACTGTTTTTT
TRBJ2-5,-,-,TRBV9,CASCRGPQETQYF,TGTGCCTCCTGCAGGGGTCCGCAAGAGACCCAGTACTTC
TRBJ2-4,few,-,TRBV10-3,CAISDQNRAESKNIQYF,TGTGCCATCAGTGATCAGAACAGGGCAGAATCCAAAAACATTCAGTACTTC
TRBJ2-7,few,TRBD1,TRBV2,CASTTGTEVYEQYF,TGTGCCAGCACCACCGGGACAGAAGTCTACGAGCAGTACTTC
TRBJ2-3,-,TRBD2,TRBV12-3/TRBV12-4,CASSLEALAGHTDTQYF,TGTGCCAGCAGTTTAGAGGCCCTAGCGGGGCACACAGATACGCAGTATTTT
TRBJ1-1,-,TRBD1,TRBV29-1,CSVEGRQGWANTEAFF,TGCAGCGTTGAGGGCAGACAGGGTTGGGCGAACACTGAAGCTTTCTTT
TRBJ1-2,-,-,TRBV15,CATSREERNGGYTF,TGTGCCACCAGCAGAGAAGAGCGGAATGGCGGCTACACCTTC
TRBJ2-3,-,-,TRBV5-1,CASSLGHRDIVTDTQYF,TGCGCCAGCAGCTTGGGCCACCGGGACATTGTCACAGATACGCAGTATTTT
TRBJ2-1,few,-,TRBV5-1,CASSLEGRAPNEQFF,TGCGCCAGCAGCTTGGAGGGACGGGCCCCCAATGAGCAGTTCTTC
TRBJ2-3,-,-,TRBV27,CASSFIGPGRTITDTQYF,TGTGCCAGCAGTTTCATCGGCCCCGGTAGGACTATCACAGATACGCAGTATTTT
TRBJ2-1,few,TRBD1,TRBV5-1,CASSLGQGANNEQFF,TGCGCCAGCAGCCTAGGACAGGGGGCCAACAATGAGCAGTTCTTC
TRBJ2-4,few,-,TRBV28,CASSPIIRPGHKNIQYF,TGTGCCAGCAGTCCTATAATTCGTCCGGGCCACAAAAACATTCAGTACTTC